Given below is one TCR beta chain in context. Other nucleotide sequences from this sample produce the same CDR3. The data originate from a study of beta chain features in type 1 diabetes. The length of the CDR3 is 13 residues. The V gene's germline CDR1 is SGHTA and CDR2 FQGTGA. V was pared by 5 bases and J by 8 bases, with 5 bases of the junction left unmatched. Isolated RNA was reverse transcribed in full, so expressed TCRB transcripts were sequenced. Here immunoSEQ multiplex PCR was the method, and the copy in TCRdb shows in-frame clones only, minus some. The data show 38,000 or so clones, 64% seen once.

The chain is built from TRBV7-3 and TRBJ2-1; 8 bases align to TRBD1. Material: Tregs from blood. This receptor was identified in a woman in her 30s in good health. The CDR3 DNA reads as TGTGCCAGCAGCCGGACAGGGTTGGATGAGCAGTTCTTC. Translated, it gives CASSRTGLDEQFF.